The clone carrying this TCR beta chain was counted a few times. The CDR3 loop spans 17 amino acids. CDR1 SGHDT and CDR2 YYEEEE come from the germline V gene. After removal of 6 bases from V and 2 bases from J, the junction contained 7 bases not matched to a gene. This entry is derived from a study of blood T cells in healthy people across ages. Next came a second PCR, run for about 7 to 12 cycles, which used a sample-barcoded 5' primer along with a J-beta primer mix. TCRdb analysed the 5' RACE reads with MiXCR anew, one entry per CDR3 protein. The top ten hold 15% to 20% of the sample, which has about 1,000,000 distinct CDR3 sequences, under 55% seen once.

The TCR was taken from a woman aged 55-70 years in good health. The chain has TRBV5-6 and TRBJ2-1, with 14 bases aligning to TRBD2. Sequencing input: blood. Written as DNA, the CDR3 is TGTGCCAGCAAAGGGACTAGCGGGAGTGGGACCTACAATGAGCAGTTCTTC. Encoded protein: CASKGTSGSGTYNEQFF. The full variable domain, with the rest looked up from reference TRBV5-6 and TRBJ2-1, is DAGVTQSPTHLIKTRGQQVTLRCSPKSGHDTVSWYQQALGQGPQFIFQYYEEEERQRGNFPDRFSGHQFPNYSSELNVNALLLGDSALYLCASKGTSGSGTYNEQFFGPGTRLTVL.